This passage covers 28 T cell receptor beta chains from one sample sequenced in a study of PD-L1 blockade in urothelial cancer. The time point: pretreatment peripheral blood. Method: immunoSEQ multiplex PCR; TCRdb's copy keeps in-frame clones and lacks some. The sample records 45,000 to 55,000 clones, approximately 80% being singletons. Sequenced material: PBMCs, taken around atezolizumab (anti-PD-L1) treatment. Receptor source: a man aged 45-60 years with urothelial cancer.

The chain is built from TRBV7-7 and TRBJ2-3; D uncertain. Trimming pared 1 base from V and 5 bases from J, leaving 10 bases between. In germline, CDR1 is SSHAT, CDR2 FNYEAQ (reference sequence). This CDR3 is 14 amino acids long. The CDR3 loop is CASSLGSTVDTQYF. Here the CDR3 DNA reads TGTGCCAGCAGCTTAGGGAGCACCGTAGATACGCAGTATTTT. The full variable domain, with the rest looked up from reference TRBV7-7 and TRBJ2-3, is GAGVSQSPRYKVTKRGQDVTLRCDPISSHATLYWYQQALGQGPEFLTYFNYEAQPDKSGLPSDRFSAERPEGSISTLTIQRTEQRDSAMYRCASSLGSTVDTQYFGPGTRLTVL.

V usage is TRBV27 and J usage is TRBJ2-5, with D perhaps TRBD1 (5 bases). This CDR3 has 14 residues. V was trimmed by 5 bases and J by 4 bases, leaving 14 bases between them. CDR1 and CDR2 from the germline V gene are MNHEY and SMNVEV (reference sequence). CDR3 DNA sequence: TGTGCCAGCAGTACAGGACATATAAGAGAGACCCAGTACTTC. This sequence encodes CASSTGHIRETQYF.

The CDR3 here is CASSDLGTSDNEQFF. The CDR3 DNA reads as TGCGCCAGCAGCGACTTAGGGACATCCGACAATGAGCAGTTCTTC. This sequence joins TRBV5-1 and TRBJ2-1; possible D gene TRBD1, 6 bases. CDR1 is SGHRS, CDR2 YFSETQ, per germline. The CDR3 covers 15 residues. The germline V and J ends were trimmed by 4 bases and 5 bases, with 16 bases remaining between them. Complete variable domain (other parts from reference TRBV5-1 and TRBJ2-1): KAGVTQTPRYLIKTRGQQVTLSCSPISGHRSVSWYQQTPGQGLQFLFEYFSETQRNKGNFPGRFSGRQFSNSRSEMNVSTLELGDSALYLCASSDLGTSDNEQFFGPGTRLTVL.

The rearrangement links TRBV10-1 to TRBJ2-1; 11 bases align to TRBD1. Looked up from germline, CDR1 is WNHNN and CDR2 is SYGVQD (reference sequence). The CDR3 extends over 15 amino acids. J lost 6 bases, V lost 2 bases, and 3 bases had no gene match. CDR3 protein: CASSEGTGGSNEQFF. The CDR3 DNA reads TGCGCCAGCAGTGAGGGGACAGGGGGTAGCAATGAGCAGTTCTTC.

A few counts support this clone. The chain links TRBV7-8 to TRBJ1-1, with D uncertain. Germline assignment: CDR1 SGHVS and CDR2 FQNEAQ. Trimming stripped 7 bases from V and 1 base from J, with 16 bases between. This CDR3 is 15 amino acids long. The CDR3 loop is CASIPRNFPNTEAFF. CDR3 nucleotides: TGTGCCAGCATCCCCAGGAATTTCCCGAACACTGAAGCTTTCTTT.

This chain links TRBV10-3 with TRBJ2-7; 11 nucleotides agree with TRBD1. This CDR3 contains 17 residues. CDR1 and CDR2 from the germline V gene are ENHRY and SYGVKD. V dropped 3 bases and J dropped 0; count of bases not matched to a gene: 7. The CDR3 DNA sequence: TGTGCCATCAGTGACCCGGGACAGGGGGTGAGCTCCTACGAGCAGTACTTC. This sequence encodes CAISDPGQGVSSYEQYF.

The rearrangement uses TRBV5-1 and TRBJ1-2; TRBD1 matches 8 bases. The CDR3 loop spans 16 amino acids. CDR1 and CDR2 from the germline V gene are SGHRS and YFSETQ. The J segment lost 2 bases and the V segment lost 3 bases, leaving 9 bases of the junction unmatched. The CDR3 bases are TGCGCCAGCAGCTCTACTCCGACAGGGGCAAACTATGGCTACACCTTC. Translation gives CASSSTPTGANYGYTF.

The chain recombines TRBV19 with TRBJ1-1; D is perhaps TRBD1 (5 bases). This CDR3 spans 14 amino acids. The V gene's germline CDR1 is LNHDA and CDR2 SQIVND (reference sequence). V was shortened by 8 bases and J by 2 bases, with 15 bases between the two germline ends. CDR3 bases: TGTGCCAGTGCAGTGACAGCTGCTAACACTGAAGCTTTCTTT. This translates into CASAVTAANTEAFF.

This clone was seen a single time. The chain joins TRBV9 to TRBJ2-1; 11 positions match TRBD2. Per germline, CDR1 SGDLS and CDR2 YYNGEE. The CDR3 is made up of 15 amino acids. The V and J ends lost 3 bases and 4 bases, in that order; junction bases with no gene match: 3. CDR3: CASSASGRKYNEQFF. The CDR3 region has the DNA TGTGCCAGCAGCGCTAGCGGGAGGAAGTACAATGAGCAGTTCTTC.

This clone has a handful of counts. J is TRBJ2-1 and V is TRBV15, with TRBD2 matching over 9 bases. Germline CDR1 and CDR2: LNHNV and YYDKDF (reference sequence). V trimming: 9 bases; J trimming: 0 bases; junction bases outside the gene matches: 3. The length of the CDR3 is 14 residues. CDR3 DNA sequence: TGTGCCACTTCGCGGGGGGGCTCCTACAATGAGCAGTTCTTC. Protein: CATSRGGSYNEQFF.

This sequence joins TRBV27 and TRBJ2-7; 11 positions match TRBD2. J was trimmed by 1 base and V by 5 bases; bases with no gene match: 10. The germline gives CDR1 MNHEY, CDR2 SMNVEV (reference sequence). The CDR3 covers 17 residues. This chain's CDR3 is CASSPRLAGKVSYEQYF. The CDR3 DNA is TGTGCCAGCAGTCCCCGACTAGCGGGAAAGGTTTCCTACGAGCAGTACTTC.

The chain carries TRBV29-1 and TRBJ2-7; 10 positions match TRBD1. The CDR3 runs 15 residues. The ends lost 3 bases at V and 6 bases at J; junction bases unmatched: 11. The V gene's germline CDR1 is SQVTM and CDR2 ANQGSEA. In DNA form, the CDR3 reads TGCAGCGTTGAGGGGACCGGGACAGGGGTTGTCGAGCAGTACTTC. It specifies CSVEGTGTGVVEQYF.

V usage is TRBV29-1 and J usage is TRBJ2-2, with TRBD2 matching over 7 bases. The CDR3 is made up of 13 amino acids. Per the germline V gene, CDR1 is SQVTM and CDR2 is ANQGSEA. J lost 5 bases, V lost 4 bases, and 4 bases had no gene match. The CDR3 bases are TGCAGCGTTGGCGGGAGTGTAACCGGGGAGCTGTTTTTT. Translated, it gives CSVGGSVTGELFF.

The chain employs TRBV9 and TRBJ1-2; D not certain. The CDR3 is 13 residues long. V gave up 2 bases and J gave up 8 bases, with 13 bases separating them. CDR1 and CDR2 from the germline V gene are SGDLS and YYNGEE. Here the CDR3 reads CASSVAPLRGYTF. Here the CDR3 DNA reads TGTGCCAGCAGCGTTGCCCCCTTGCGGGGCTACACCTTC.

The gene calls are TRBV5-1 and TRBJ2-3, with D possibly being TRBD2 (5 bases). The germline gives CDR1 SGHRS, CDR2 YFSETQ. The CDR3 sequence is 15 residues long. V was clipped by 0 bases and J by 2 bases, with 10 bases between them. As DNA, the CDR3 is TGCGCCAGCAGCTTGGCCACCCGGGACACAGATACGCAGTATTTT. Protein product: CASSLATRDTDTQYF. The whole variable domain, remainder taken from reference TRBV5-1 and TRBJ2-3, is KAGVTQTPRYLIKTRGQQVTLSCSPISGHRSVSWYQQTPGQGLQFLFEYFSETQRNKGNFPGRFSGRQFSNSRSEMNVSTLELGDSALYLCASSLATRDTDTQYFGPGTRLTVL.

This clone showed up just a few times. The rearrangement joins TRBV15 to TRBJ2-5, with D unresolved. Trimming removed 3 bases at V and 4 bases at J, with 6 bases between. From germline, CDR1 is LNHNV and CDR2 YYDKDF (reference sequence). CDR3 size: 12 residues. The CDR3 here is CATSRGRETQYF. In nucleotides, the CDR3 is TGTGCCACCAGCAGGGGCCGAGAGACCCAGTACTTC.

The CDR3 reads CASSVGAGGRTDTQYF. CDR3 DNA sequence: TGTGCCAGCAGCGTAGGAGCGGGGGGGAGGACAGATACGCAGTATTTT. V usage is TRBV9 and J usage is TRBJ2-3; 10 nucleotides agree with TRBD2. The trim removed 0 bases at V and 3 bases at J, leaving 4 bases unmatched. The CDR3 sequence is 16 residues long. In germline, CDR1 is SGDLS, CDR2 YYNGEE.

This clone was recorded once. The chain recombines TRBV2 with TRBJ2-7; 10 bases fit TRBD1. Germline assignment: CDR1 SNHLY and CDR2 FYNNEI. CDR3 length: 14 amino acids. The ends lost 8 bases at V and 3 bases at J; junction bases unmatched: 7. Written as DNA, the CDR3 is TGTGCCAGCTCTACGACAGGGGGCGGCTACGAGCAGTACTTC. Its protein is CASSTTGGGYEQYF.

This clone is medium-sized (0.01 to 0.1%). The J gene is TRBJ1-1, the V gene TRBV19; no clear D gene. V lost 7 bases, J lost 1 base, and 10 bases lay in between. Looked up from germline, CDR1 is LNHDA and CDR2 is SQIVND (reference sequence). The CDR3 is made up of 13 amino acids. The CDR3 region has the DNA TGTGCCAGTAACGAACAGAGGAACACTGAAGCTTTCTTT. Translation gives CASNEQRNTEAFF.

This sequence joins TRBV19 and TRBJ2-3, with 10 nucleotides matching TRBD2. CDR3 length: 13 amino acids. CDR1 and CDR2 (germline): LNHDA, SQIVND (reference sequence). With 6 bases clipped from V and 10 bases from J, the junction kept 7 bases outside the gene matches. The CDR3 DNA reads TGTGCCAGTAGCCAGCGGGGGGGCCTCGCGCAGTATTTT. Protein product: CASSQRGGLAQYF. Drawing the rest from reference TRBV19 and TRBJ2-3, the complete variable domain is DGGITQSPKYLFRKEGQNVTLSCEQNLNHDAMYWYRQDPGQGLRLIYYSQIVNDFQKGDIAEGYSVSREKKESFPLTVTSAQKNPTAFYLCASSQRGGLAQYFGPGTRLTVL.

V is TRBV28 and J is TRBJ2-2; D ambiguous. This CDR3 comprises 13 residues. Trimming pared 3 bases from V and 2 bases from J, leaving 4 bases between. CDR1 MDHEN and CDR2 SYDVKM come from the germline V gene. The CDR3 reads CASSFLNTGELFF. The CDR3, as DNA: TGTGCCAGCAGTTTTTTAAACACCGGGGAGCTGTTTTTT. Combining the CDR3 with reference TRBV28 and TRBJ2-2 gives the whole variable domain DVKVTQSSRYLVKRTGEKVFLECVQDMDHENMFWYRQDPGLGLRLIYFSYDVKMKEKGDIPEGYSVSREKKERFSLILESASTNQTSMYLCASSFLNTGELFFGEGSRLTVL.

This clone was counted between two and nine times. The chain couples TRBV7-2 to TRBJ1-3; D may be TRBD1 (5 bases). Germline V gene data show CDR1 as SGHTA and CDR2 as FQGNSA. This CDR3 is built from 15 residues. Trimming shortened V by 5 bases and J by 4 bases, and 15 bases separated the two germline ends. The CDR3 loop is CASSPEGTYGNTIYF. CDR3 DNA sequence: TGTGCCAGCAGCCCCGAGGGGACTTACGGAAACACCATATATTTT.

The chain joins TRBV19 to TRBJ1-2, with D maybe TRBD1 (6 bases). V was clipped by 7 bases and J by 3 bases, with 21 bases between them. CDR1 is LNHDA, CDR2 SQIVND, per germline (reference sequence). CDR3 length equals 16 residues. This CDR3 reads CASTDTTRGFHYGYTF. The CDR3 region has the DNA TGTGCCAGTACAGACACTACCAGGGGTTTTCACTATGGCTACACCTTC.

V and J are TRBV27 and TRBJ2-1; 12 positions match TRBD2. The CDR3 has 16 amino acids. Germline lookup yields CDR1 MNHEY and CDR2 SMNVEV (reference sequence). The J segment lost 3 bases and the V segment lost 6 bases, leaving 6 bases of the junction unmatched. The CDR3 region has the DNA TGTGCCAGCAGCCTACCGGGACTAGCGGGCTACAATGAGCAGTTCTTC. Amino acid sequence: CASSLPGLAGYNEQFF.

The CDR3 DNA follows: TGTGCCAGTAGTATAGGATCTCTAGCGCTGTTTTTT. Protein: CASSIGSLALFF. V usage is TRBV19 and J usage is TRBJ2-2, with a possible D match to TRBD2 (5 bases). The CDR3 is 12 residues long. Germline CDR1 is LNHDA and CDR2 is SQIVND (reference sequence). Between the trimmed V and J ends, which lost 1 base and 13 bases, there was a span of 10 bases.

This rearrangement joins TRBV6-5 to TRBJ2-2; a possible D gene is TRBD1 (5 bases). The CDR3 extends over 15 amino acids. The V end lost 0 bases, the J end lost 3 bases, and 8 bases lay between the germline ends. Per the germline V gene, CDR1 is MNHEY and CDR2 is SVGAGI. In DNA, the CDR3 is TGTGCCAGCAGTTACTCAGGGGCAGACACCGGGGAGCTGTTTTTT. Translating gives CASSYSGADTGELFF.

V gene TRBV5-6 combines with J gene TRBJ2-7; 16 bases are a match to TRBD2. Looked up from germline, CDR1 is SGHDT and CDR2 is YYEEEE. The CDR3 length is 18 residues. The trim removed 1 base at V and 0 bases at J, leaving 4 bases unmatched. CDR3 loop: CASSLTGLAGGSSYEQYF. Written as DNA, the CDR3 is TGTGCCAGCAGCTTGACGGGACTAGCGGGAGGGTCCTCCTACGAGCAGTACTTC.

This chain links TRBV11-2 with TRBJ2-7; tentative D call: TRBD1 (6 bases). The germline V gene has CDR1 SGHAT and CDR2 FQNNGV. The germline V and J ends were trimmed by 6 bases and 5 bases, with 20 bases remaining between them. The CDR3 is 15 amino acids. The CDR3 sequence: CASSLDRNPLDEQYF. CDR3 sequence (DNA): TGTGCCAGCAGTTTGGACAGAAACCCTTTGGACGAGCAGTACTTC.